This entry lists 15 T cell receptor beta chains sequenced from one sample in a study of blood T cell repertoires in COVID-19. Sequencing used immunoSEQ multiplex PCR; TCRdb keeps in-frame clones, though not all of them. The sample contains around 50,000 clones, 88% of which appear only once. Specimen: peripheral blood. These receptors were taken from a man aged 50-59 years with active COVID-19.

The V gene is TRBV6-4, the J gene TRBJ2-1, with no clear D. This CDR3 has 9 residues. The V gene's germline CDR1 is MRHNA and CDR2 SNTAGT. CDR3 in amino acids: CPWHNEQFF. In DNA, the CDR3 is TGTCCTTGGCACAATGAGCAGTTCTTC.

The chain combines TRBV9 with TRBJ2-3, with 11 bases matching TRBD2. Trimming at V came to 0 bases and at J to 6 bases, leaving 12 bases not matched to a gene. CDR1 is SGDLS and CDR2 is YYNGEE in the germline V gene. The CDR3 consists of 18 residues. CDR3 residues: CASSVGVRELAGVDTQYF. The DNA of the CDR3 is TGTGCCAGCAGCGTAGGAGTCCGGGAACTAGCGGGGGTGGATACGCAGTATTTT.

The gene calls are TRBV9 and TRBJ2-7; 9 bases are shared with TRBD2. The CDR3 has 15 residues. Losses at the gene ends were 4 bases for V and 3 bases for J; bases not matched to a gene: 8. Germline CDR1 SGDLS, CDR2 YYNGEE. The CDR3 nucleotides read TGTGCCAGCAGCTATTCCGGGACTAGCCGCTACGAGCAGTACTTC. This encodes CASSYSGTSRYEQYF.

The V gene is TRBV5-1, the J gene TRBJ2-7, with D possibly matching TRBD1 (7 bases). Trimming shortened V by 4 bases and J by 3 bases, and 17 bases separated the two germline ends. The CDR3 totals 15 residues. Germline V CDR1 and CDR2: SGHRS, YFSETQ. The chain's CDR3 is CASSTEQGRRYEQYF. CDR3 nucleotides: TGCGCCAGCAGCACCGAACAGGGGAGGCGCTACGAGCAGTACTTC.

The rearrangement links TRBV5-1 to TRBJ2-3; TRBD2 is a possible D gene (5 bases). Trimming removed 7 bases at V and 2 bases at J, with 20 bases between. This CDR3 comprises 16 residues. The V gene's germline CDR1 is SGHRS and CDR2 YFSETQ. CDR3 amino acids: CASRRLIATFTDTQYF. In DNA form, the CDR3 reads TGCGCCAGCCGCCGTCTAATAGCGACTTTCACAGATACGCAGTATTTT. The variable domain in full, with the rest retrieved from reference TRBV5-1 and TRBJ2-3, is KAGVTQTPRYLIKTRGQQVTLSCSPISGHRSVSWYQQTPGQGLQFLFEYFSETQRNKGNFPGRFSGRQFSNSRSEMNVSTLELGDSALYLCASRRLIATFTDTQYFGPGTRLTVL.

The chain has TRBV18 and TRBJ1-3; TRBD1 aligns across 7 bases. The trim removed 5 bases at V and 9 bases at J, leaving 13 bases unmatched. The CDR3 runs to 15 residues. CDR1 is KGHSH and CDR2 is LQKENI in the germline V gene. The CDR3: CASSSGQEIGGTIYF. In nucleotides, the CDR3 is TGTGCCAGCTCATCCGGACAGGAAATAGGTGGCACCATATATTTT.

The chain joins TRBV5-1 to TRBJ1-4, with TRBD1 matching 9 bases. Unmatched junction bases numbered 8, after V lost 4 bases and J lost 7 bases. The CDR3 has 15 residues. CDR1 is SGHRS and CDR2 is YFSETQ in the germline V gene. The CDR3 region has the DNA TGCGCCAGCAGCAGGGGACAGGGCGGGGGTGAAAAACTGTTTTTT. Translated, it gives CASSRGQGGGEKLFF.

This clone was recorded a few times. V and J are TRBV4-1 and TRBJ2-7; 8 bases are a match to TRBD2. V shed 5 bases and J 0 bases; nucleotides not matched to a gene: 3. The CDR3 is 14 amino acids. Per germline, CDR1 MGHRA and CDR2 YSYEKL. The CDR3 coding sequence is TGCGCCAGCAGCACTAGCGGCTTCTCCTACGAGCAGTACTTC. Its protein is CASSTSGFSYEQYF.

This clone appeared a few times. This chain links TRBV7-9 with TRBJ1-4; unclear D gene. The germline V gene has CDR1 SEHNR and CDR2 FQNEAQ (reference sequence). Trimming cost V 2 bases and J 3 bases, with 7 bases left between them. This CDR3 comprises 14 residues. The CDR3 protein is CASSLTQSNEKLFF. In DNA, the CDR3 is TGTGCCAGCAGCTTAACACAGTCTAATGAAAAACTGTTTTTT.

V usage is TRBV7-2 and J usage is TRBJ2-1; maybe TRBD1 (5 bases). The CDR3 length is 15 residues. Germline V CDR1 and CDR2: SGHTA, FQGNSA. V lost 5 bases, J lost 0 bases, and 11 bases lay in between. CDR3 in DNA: TGTGCCAGCAGCACCACAGGTAGCTCCTACAATGAGCAGTTCTTC. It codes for CASSTTGSSYNEQFF.

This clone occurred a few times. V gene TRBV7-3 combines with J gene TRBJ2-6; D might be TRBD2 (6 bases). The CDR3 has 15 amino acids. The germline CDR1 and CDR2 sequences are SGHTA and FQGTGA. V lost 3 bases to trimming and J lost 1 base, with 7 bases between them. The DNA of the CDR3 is TGTGCCAGCAGCTTCGGGGGATCTGGGGCCAACGTCCTGACTTTC. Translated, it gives CASSFGGSGANVLTF. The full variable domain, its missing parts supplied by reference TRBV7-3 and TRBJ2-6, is GAGVSQTPSNKVTEKGKYVELRCDPISGHTALYWYRQSLGQGPEFLIYFQGTGAADDSGLPNDRFFAVRPEGSVSTLKIQRTERGDSAVYLCASSFGGSGANVLTFGAGSRLTVL.

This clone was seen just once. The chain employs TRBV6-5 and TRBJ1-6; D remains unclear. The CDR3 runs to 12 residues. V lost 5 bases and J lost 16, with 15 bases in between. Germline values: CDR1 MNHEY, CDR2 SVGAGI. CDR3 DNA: TGTGCCAGCAGTCTACCTCCGGGTTTACTCCACTTT. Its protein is CASSLPPGLLHF.

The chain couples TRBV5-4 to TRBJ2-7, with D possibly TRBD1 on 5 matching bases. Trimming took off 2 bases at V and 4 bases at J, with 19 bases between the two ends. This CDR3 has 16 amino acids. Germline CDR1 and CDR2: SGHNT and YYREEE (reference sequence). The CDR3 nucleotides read TGTGCCAGCAGCTTCGGGCTATCTAGGGGTGTGTACGAGCAGTACTTC. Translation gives CASSFGLSRGVYEQYF.

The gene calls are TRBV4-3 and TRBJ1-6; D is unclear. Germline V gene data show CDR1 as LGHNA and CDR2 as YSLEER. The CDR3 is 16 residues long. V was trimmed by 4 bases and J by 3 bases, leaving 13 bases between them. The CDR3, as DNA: TGCGCCAGCAGCCGAGGAGCCGGAAGCTATAATTCACCCCTCCACTTT. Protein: CASSRGAGSYNSPLHF.

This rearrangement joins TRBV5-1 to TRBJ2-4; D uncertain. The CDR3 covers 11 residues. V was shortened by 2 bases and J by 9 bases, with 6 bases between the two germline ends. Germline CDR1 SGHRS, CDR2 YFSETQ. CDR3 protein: CASSFDSIQYF. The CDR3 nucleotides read TGCGCCAGCAGCTTTGATAGCATTCAGTACTTC.